This T cell receptor beta chain was captured by sequencing in a study of cytomegalovirus exposure and HLA in healthy donors. Findings of the study overall: An analysis done earlier found most TCR beta V segments productive about 90% or about 30% of the time. It was reported in a later analysis that an Asian-associated ancestry cluster showed fewer N-insertions than the roughly 670-donor mean.

The primer mix had 60 Vbeta and 13 Jbeta primers. Method: immunoSEQ multiplex PCR; TCRdb's copy keeps in-frame clones and lacks some. Of approximately 170,000 clones listed, 65% to 70% are singletons. In regard to this clone: Its target is unknown.

The sample comprised PBMCs. The source is a woman aged 18-35 years in good health and CMV-seropositive.

CDR3 loop: CASSLRGQGEAFF. The CDR3 DNA is TGCGCCAGCAGCCTCCGGGGACAGGGAGAAGCTTTCTTT. This chain links TRBV5-1 with TRBJ1-1, with 9 positions matching TRBD1. The CDR3 consists of 13 residues. V shed 4 bases and J 8 bases; nucleotides not matched to a gene: 6. Germline V CDR1 and CDR2: SGHRS, YFSETQ.